Below, 20 T cell receptor beta chains from the same sample are listed, as sequenced in a study of blood T cell repertoires in COVID-19. The method was immunoSEQ multiplex PCR; TCRdb's version includes in-frame clones alone and lacks a portion of them. The repertoire consists of some 250,000 clones, with 80% to 85% occurring once and the leading ten covering 4% to 5.5%. Sequencing was performed on peripheral blood. These receptors all come from a man aged 50 to 59 with active or convalescent COVID-19.

The genes are TRBV7-8 and TRBJ1-3; perhaps TRBD1 as D (5 bases). The V gene lost 1 base and the J gene lost 3 bases, with 13 bases spanning the gap. The CDR3 spans 16 residues. Germline-derived CDR1 and CDR2 are SGHVS and FQNEAQ. CDR3 in DNA: TGTGCCAGCAGCTTAGTGGGGGGGGTCCGTGGAAACACCATATATTTT. It is translated as CASSLVGGVRGNTIYF.

This chain connects TRBV12-3 or TRBV12-4 to TRBJ2-7; TRBD1 matches at 10 bases. The CDR3 length is 13 residues. The J segment lost 6 bases and the V segment lost 3 bases, leaving 2 bases of the junction unmatched. The CDR3 sequence is CASSLTGGSEQYF. DNA of the CDR3: TGTGCCAGCAGTTTGACAGGGGGCAGCGAGCAGTACTTC.

The count of this clone is one. The CDR3 here is CASSASGAGEQYF. CDR3 DNA sequence: TGTGCCAGCAGCGCCTCAGGGGCTGGGGAGCAGTACTTC. The V and J genes are TRBV9 and TRBJ2-7; maybe TRBD1 (6 bases). Trimming pared 3 bases from V and 7 bases from J, leaving 14 bases between. The CDR3 consists of 13 residues. Germline V lookup: CDR1 SGDLS, CDR2 YYNGEE.

The chain is built from TRBV19 and TRBJ2-2; 9 positions agree with TRBD1. CDR3 length: 16 residues. V shed 7 bases and J 6 bases; nucleotides not matched to a gene: 12. The V gene's germline CDR1 is LNHDA and CDR2 SQIVND (reference sequence). The CDR3 sequence: CASTRGRTGVPGELFF. CDR3 coding DNA: TGTGCCAGTACCCGAGGTCGGACAGGGGTTCCCGGGGAGCTGTTTTTT.

The V and J genes are TRBV6-5 and TRBJ1-5; the D is unclear. Germline V CDR1 and CDR2: MNHEY, SVGAGI. V was trimmed by 7 bases and J by 3 bases, leaving 16 bases between them. The CDR3 has 15 residues. The chain's CDR3 is CASITTAPSNQPQHF. The CDR3 coding sequence is TGTGCCAGCATCACGACTGCGCCATCCAATCAGCCCCAGCATTTT.

This chain links TRBV5-1 with TRBJ1-2; D ambiguous. Germline V gives CDR1 SGHRS, CDR2 YFSETQ. Trimming took off 4 bases at V and 4 bases at J, with 11 bases between the two ends. The CDR3 runs 13 residues. CDR3 sequence: CASSAEGGYGYTF. DNA for the CDR3: TGCGCCAGCAGCGCGGAGGGTGGCTATGGCTACACCTTC.

This chain connects TRBV6-5 to TRBJ2-7; TRBD1 agrees at 7 bases. Germline V gives CDR1 MNHEY, CDR2 SVGAGI. The ends lost 6 bases at V and 5 bases at J; junction bases unmatched: 7. This CDR3 contains 13 residues. CDR3 in amino acids: CASSQTGKDEQYF. Here the CDR3 DNA reads TGTGCCAGCAGCCAGACAGGGAAGGACGAGCAGTACTTC.

The chain carries TRBV7-9 and TRBJ2-1; the match to TRBD2 covers 8 bases. This CDR3 contains 16 residues. Germline V gene sequence: CDR1 SEHNR, CDR2 FQNEAQ (reference sequence). After removal of 5 bases from V and 1 base from J, the junction contained 7 bases not matched to a gene. The DNA of the CDR3 is TGTGCCAGCAGCCCCCGGGGGGGGCAATCCTACAATGAGCAGTTCTTC. Translating gives CASSPRGGQSYNEQFF.

The J gene is TRBJ1-1, the V gene TRBV27; 9 bases are shared with TRBD1. This CDR3 is built from 14 residues. Germline-derived CDR1 and CDR2 are MNHEY and SMNVEV (reference sequence). Losses at the gene ends were 3 bases for V and 4 bases for J; bases not matched to a gene: 3. The DNA of the CDR3 is TGTGCCAGCAGTTTCACGACAGGGGGCACTGAAGCTTTCTTT. This encodes CASSFTTGGTEAFF.

The V and J genes are TRBV5-1 and TRBJ2-2; D perhaps matches TRBD2 (5 bases). Deletions cut 1 base from V and 1 base from J, with 8 bases between. Germline CDR1 is SGHRS and CDR2 is YFSETQ. CDR3 length: 15 amino acids. The CDR3 here is CASSLQRGNTGELFF. The CDR3 DNA follows: TGCGCCAGCAGCTTGCAACGGGGGAACACCGGGGAGCTGTTTTTT.

V usage is TRBV6-6 and J usage is TRBJ2-3; TRBD1 aligns across 8 bases. This CDR3 has 15 residues. Germline values: CDR1 MNHNY, CDR2 SVGAGI (reference sequence). V gave up 0 bases and J gave up 6 bases; unmatched junction bases: 5. The CDR3 here is CASSYSLDRVDTQYF. In nucleotides, the CDR3 is TGTGCCAGCAGTTACTCATTGGACAGGGTTGATACGCAGTATTTT.

This clone was recorded once. The J gene is TRBJ1-5, the V gene TRBV6-1, with 12 bases matching TRBD1. The CDR3 sequence is 19 residues long. Unmatched junction bases numbered 9, after V lost 1 base and J lost 2 bases. Germline V gene sequence: CDR1 MNHNS, CDR2 SASEGT. The CDR3 DNA follows: TGTGCCAGCAGTGAAGGCCCCGGGACAGGGGGCCGTGGCAATCAGCCCCAGCATTTT. Translated: CASSEGPGTGGRGNQPQHF.

As DNA, the CDR3 is TGTGCCAGCGGGGGGGTAGGACCTAACTATGGCTACACCTTC. Protein sequence: CASGGVGPNYGYTF. The rearrangement joins TRBV6-5 to TRBJ1-2; the D gene is possibly TRBD1 (5 bases). CDR3 length: 14 residues. From germline, CDR1 is MNHEY and CDR2 SVGAGI. Trimming removed 8 bases at V and 0 bases at J, with 13 bases between.

The rearrangement joins TRBV4-3 to TRBJ1-4, with unresolved D. The CDR3 runs to 14 residues. Trimming removed 0 bases at V and 8 bases at J, with 10 bases between. CDR1 LGHNA and CDR2 YSLEER come from the germline V gene. The DNA for the CDR3 is TGCGCCAGCAGCCAAGATATTTCGGAGGAAAAACTGTTTTTT. Translation: CASSQDISEEKLFF.

In its sample, this clone was seen once. The J gene is TRBJ1-1, the V gene TRBV19, with 8 nucleotides matching TRBD1. The CDR3 contains 12 residues. Germline V gene sequence: CDR1 LNHDA, CDR2 SQIVND (reference sequence). Unmatched junction bases numbered 5, after V lost 9 bases and J lost 5 bases. The DNA for the CDR3 is TGTGCCAGCCTAAGACAGGGGACTGAAGCTTTCTTT. Translation gives CASLRQGTEAFF. The variable domain in full, with the rest retrieved from reference TRBV19 and TRBJ1-1, is DGGITQSPKYLFRKEGQNVTLSCEQNLNHDAMYWYRQDPGQGLRLIYYSQIVNDFQKGDIAEGYSVSREKKESFPLTVTSAQKNPTAFYLCASLRQGTEAFFGQGTRLTVV.

This chain joins TRBV9 and TRBJ2-1, with D tentatively TRBD2 (7 bases). The CDR3 spans 18 residues. Germline CDR1 is SGDLS and CDR2 is YYNGEE. V shed 2 bases and J shed 3 bases, with 21 bases lying between them. The CDR3 loop reads CASSVRPLAGAIYNEQFF. The CDR3 DNA reads as TGTGCCAGCAGCGTTAGACCGCTTGCGGGGGCTATCTACAATGAGCAGTTCTTC. The variable domain in full, with the rest retrieved from reference TRBV9 and TRBJ2-1, is DSGVTQTPKHLITATGQRVTLRCSPRSGDLSVYWYQQSLDQGLQFLIQYYNGEERAKGNILERFSAQQFPDLHSELNLSSLELGDSALYFCASSVRPLAGAIYNEQFFGPGTRLTVL.

The V call is TRBV19, the J call TRBJ1-1; D is perhaps TRBD1 (5 bases). Germline values: CDR1 LNHDA, CDR2 SQIVND (reference sequence). V was shortened by 3 bases and J by 0 bases, with 14 bases between the two germline ends. The CDR3 is 16 amino acids. The CDR3 sequence: CASSIGGLSMNTEAFF. CDR3 nucleotide sequence: TGTGCCAGTAGTATTGGGGGACTGAGCATGAACACTGAAGCTTTCTTT.

The chain has TRBV5-1 and TRBJ1-1, with D perhaps TRBD1 (5 bases). Germline V lookup: CDR1 SGHRS, CDR2 YFSETQ. The CDR3 extends over 14 amino acids. The V end lost 5 bases, the J end lost 1 base, and 12 bases lay between the germline ends. As DNA, the CDR3 is TGCGCCAGCAGGACACAGACAGAGAACACTGAAGCTTTCTTT. Translating gives CASRTQTENTEAFF.

This chain uses TRBV5-4 with TRBJ2-1; 10 bases match TRBD2. Trimming cost V 4 bases and J 5 bases; bases outside gene matches: 6. The CDR3 totals 15 residues. Germline lookup yields CDR1 SGHNT and CDR2 YYREEE (reference sequence). The CDR3 coding sequence is TGTGCCAGCAGCCCCAAGCGGGGGGGGGACAATGAGCAGTTCTTC. Its translation is CASSPKRGGDNEQFF.

The chain combines TRBV5-1 with TRBJ2-7, with unresolved D. The CDR3 extends over 14 amino acids. CDR1 is SGHRS and CDR2 is YFSETQ in the germline V gene. Trimming pared 4 bases from V and 0 bases from J, leaving 11 bases between. CDR3 loop: CASSPQKSSYEQYF. CDR3 bases: TGCGCCAGCAGCCCACAGAAGAGCTCCTACGAGCAGTACTTC.